This T cell receptor (beta chain) was profiled in a study of shared clonotypes between healthy human individuals. In this sample, this clone turned up a few times. Method: immunoSEQ multiplex PCR; TCRdb's copy keeps in-frame clones and lacks some. In the table there are about 470,000 clones, more than 75% of which are singletons. The CDR3 extends over 14 amino acids. Germline lookup yields CDR1 SGHTA and CDR2 FQGNSA. The V and J ends lost 5 bases and 6 bases, in that order; junction bases with no gene match: 10. The sample consisted of PBMCs. This chain connects TRBV7-2 to TRBJ2-7, with TRBD2 identical over 7 bases. The source of this sequence is a woman between 40 and 55 years old in good health. Some clones in this sample may be carry-over from other donors' samples. The chain's CDR3 is CASSPRGGPGEQYF. The CDR3 DNA sequence: TGTGCCAGCAGCCCCCGGGGAGGGCCCGGCGAGCAGTACTTC.